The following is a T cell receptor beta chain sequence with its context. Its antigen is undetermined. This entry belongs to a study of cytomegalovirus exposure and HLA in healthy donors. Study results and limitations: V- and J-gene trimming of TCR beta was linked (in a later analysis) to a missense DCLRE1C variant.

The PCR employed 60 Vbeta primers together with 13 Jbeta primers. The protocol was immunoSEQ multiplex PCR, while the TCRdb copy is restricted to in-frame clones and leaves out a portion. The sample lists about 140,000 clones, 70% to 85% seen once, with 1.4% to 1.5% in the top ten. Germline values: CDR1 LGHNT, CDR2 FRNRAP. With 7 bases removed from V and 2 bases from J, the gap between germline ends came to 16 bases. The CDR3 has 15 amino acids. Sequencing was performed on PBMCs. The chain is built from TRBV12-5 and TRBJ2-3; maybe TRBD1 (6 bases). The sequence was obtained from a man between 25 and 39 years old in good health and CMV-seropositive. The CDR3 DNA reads TGTGCTAGTGATTGGGGGCTTGCGGACACAGATACGCAGTATTTT. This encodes CASDWGLADTDTQYF.